This T cell receptor beta chain derives from a study of siplizumab effects on memory and regulatory T cells. The CDR3 is 14 amino acids. Germline CDR1 and CDR2: SNHLY and FYNNEI. Study-level findings and limits: Proliferating Tregs from siplizumab cultures lacked functional confirmation of suppression.

The data were produced by immunoSEQ multiplex PCR, yet TCRdb's version contains in-frame clones alone and is incomplete. The sample includes approximately 58,000 clones, 85% to 95% of them seen just once. Turning to this clone: Its target is not known. At one of its ends the junction is not consistent with the germline gene, which may arise from a read error.

The sequence was collected from a human donor in good health. The J gene is TRBJ2-7, the V gene TRBV2; the match to TRBD2 covers 9 bases. Sequenced sample: CD8+ T cells sorted from blood. As DNA, the CDR3 is TGTGCCAGCAGCGTGGGGGATAGCGGGAGCCACTTACATTTC. Translating gives CASSVGDSGSHLHF.